This T cell receptor beta chain was sequenced during a study of beta chain features in type 1 diabetes (dated by TCRdb to about 2018). Study-level background: Patients and healthy donors did not differ in mean age, gender distribution, total cell number or subset yield. Across all samples, almost 110 million sorted cells were examined, and cell number per subset correlated strongly with RNA yield. The study compared the TCRB repertoires of sorted circulating CD4+ T cell subsets in recently diagnosed type 1 diabetes patients with those in matched healthy donors. Naive and central memory subsets were obtained from all 30 or so donors, but regulatory and stem cell-like memory subsets were isolated from only 8 patients and roughly eight healthy donors.

For this clone: What this receptor recognizes is not known. The record has no base qualities; no much larger clone is one base away.

A single peripheral blood draw of roughly 0.11 L on average was collected from each donor into heparinised tubes. Naive, central memory, regulatory and stem cell-like memory CD4+ T cells were sorted on a BD FACSAria II using a panel including CD45RO, CCR7, CD25, CD127, CD95 and CD27. Purity was above 98% for every sorted population. PBMCs were isolated right away by Lymphoprep density gradient centrifugation and were stained directly, without culture. So that batch effects would be minimized, each experiment stained and sorted samples in pairs, pairing one healthy donor with one patient. All of the isolated RNA was reverse transcribed with the High Capacity cDNA Reverse Transcription Kit, so expressed TCRB transcripts were sequenced. Deep immunoSEQ sequencing was performed on naive, central memory and regulatory T cell samples, with an average of about 3.57 million total reads per sample. Sorted cells were lysed in RLT buffer, and RNA was extracted using DNase-treated RNeasy Micro or Mini kits according to cell number. To prevent cross-contamination, every cell subset was processed on its own, while patient and healthy donor samples were processed together. TCRB sequences were amplified from cDNA with the immunoSEQ multiplex PCR, producing 87-bp fragments spanning the CDR3 region. Amplicons were sequenced on the Illumina HiSeq platform. Processing in the source paper ran as follows. Synthetic template baselines were used to correct PCR bias computationally, reads within Hamming distance 2 were collapsed together, and singletons that could not be merged were discarded. Reads were aligned to IMGT to assign V, D and J genes, CDR3 length, and insertions or deletions at six rearrangement sites. Within each subset, clonotype counts were normalized to sorted cell number, and only after that were true diversity and Gini coefficients computed with the tcR R package. The overlap coefficient, calculated on TCRB nucleotide sequences, was used to quantify repertoire sharing. Out-of-frame TCRB sequences from naive cells were analyzed as a proxy for the pre-selection repertoire. TCRdb provides this immuneACCESS table in a form limited to in-frame rearrangements. Some clones are lacking; in checked studies, under half of them reflect an unresolved V gene, and why the rest are absent is not known. V, J and clone size are those of that table, while D and trimming were read from the DNA. The sample table shows 600,000 or so clones, and roughly an eighth are seen once. 0.04% of the sample is taken by the ten largest.

The full study reports these points: Type 1 diabetes patients showed a moderate but significant shortening of TCRB CDR3 length in all four CD4+ subsets. Because cDNA was sequenced instead of genomic DNA, activated cells with high expression could be over-represented, although the groups did not differ in activation or CD3 levels. Naive, central memory and regulatory TCRB repertoires appeared to be more similar among patients than among healthy donors. PCR might favor shorter templates, but patient and control samples were amplified and corrected together, so any skew would affect both groups equally. Because small numbers of individuals were included in the HLA sub-analyses, any influence of HLA type on TCRB rearrangement was left unresolved. Fewer insertions and more nucleotide deletions at VDJ recombination sites were observed in patients with type 1 diabetes, implying thymic rearrangement abnormalities.

The CDR3 has 13 amino acids, counting the end cysteine and phenylalanine. The DNA shown is the 39-base CDR3, in frame from base 1. V drops 5 bases and J drops 3 bases, leaving 11 bases in between. CDR1 and CDR2 were assigned from the germline V gene (reference sequence) as GTSNPN and SVGIG. The receptor comes from a man aged 18 to 30 with type 1 diabetes. Sequencing was done on a sample of naive CD4+ T cells from blood. In light of the paper, this sample's cell subset or site label describes: true naive CD4+ T cells. Rearrangement joined TRBV30 to TRBJ2-1, with a weak D call of TRBD2 (5 bases match). The nucleotides read TGTGCCTGGTCCAGCGGACTCTACAATGAGCAGTTCTTC. Translation gives CAWSSGLYNEQFF.